The 13 T cell receptor beta chains below were found in one sample sequenced in a study of blood T cell repertoires in COVID-19. Sequenced by immunoSEQ multiplex PCR; TCRdb stores in-frame clones only, minus some. The sample holds approximately 360,000 clones, roughly 80% seen once. Sequencing was done on a sample of PBMCs or T cells enriched from blood (not recorded which). These receptors came from a woman aged 45-65 years who had recovered from COVID-19.

The chain joins TRBV6-5 to TRBJ2-5, with D perhaps matching TRBD2 (6 bases). The germline gives CDR1 MNHEY, CDR2 SVGAGI. Trimming took off 0 bases at V and 5 bases at J, with 10 bases between the two ends. The CDR3 extends over 14 amino acids. In DNA, the CDR3 is TGTGCCAGCAGTTACTCGGGGGGACGGGAGACCCAGTACTTC. This gives the protein CASSYSGGRETQYF.

This rearrangement joins TRBV25-1 to TRBJ2-2, with TRBD2 matching 12 bases. From germline, CDR1 is MGHDK and CDR2 SYGVNS. Losses at the gene ends were 3 bases for V and 6 bases for J; bases not matched to a gene: 5. CDR3 size: 16 residues. The CDR3, as DNA: TGTGCCAGCAGTGATCTAGCGGGAGGGACGTCCGGGGAGCTGTTTTTT. It translates to CASSDLAGGTSGELFF. Supplemented by reference TRBV25-1 and TRBJ2-2, the full variable domain reads EADIYQTPRYLVIGTGKKITLECSQTMGHDKMYWYQQDPGMELHLIHYSYGVNSTEKGDLSSESTVSRIRTEHFPLTLESARPSHTSQYLCASSDLAGGTSGELFFGEGSRLTVL.

To note about this clone: Sequence at one end of the junction differs from germline and may be a read error. Here the CDR3 DNA reads TGTGCCAGCAGCCCATCGGGACTAGCGGGAGTTGGAGATTTT. This codes for CASSPSGLAGVGDF. The rearrangement uses TRBV5-6 and TRBJ2-3; 14 positions match TRBD2. Germline CDR1 SGHDT, CDR2 YYEEEE. The CDR3 has 14 residues.

This chain links TRBV14 with TRBJ1-2, with a weak D call TRBD1 (5 bases). This CDR3 is built from 14 residues. The V gene's germline CDR1 is SGHDN and CDR2 FVKESK. V lost 4 bases and J lost 1, with 10 bases in between. The CDR3 nucleotides are TGTGCCAGCAGCCCAAGGGGATATAACTATGGCTACACCTTC. Amino acids: CASSPRGYNYGYTF. Full variable domain (rest looked up from reference TRBV14 and TRBJ1-2): EAGVTQFPSHSVIEKGQTVTLRCDPISGHDNLYWYRRVMGKEIKFLLHFVKESKQDESGMPNNRFLAERTGGTYSTLKVQPAELEDSGVYFCASSPRGYNYGYTFGSGTRLTVV.

This clone was detected a few times. This chain connects TRBV9 to TRBJ1-2, with 8 bases that match TRBD1. The J segment lost 7 bases and the V segment lost 6 bases, leaving 14 bases of the junction unmatched. The CDR3 loop spans 15 amino acids. CDR1 SGDLS and CDR2 YYNGEE come from the germline V gene. CDR3 in amino acids: CASTVGDRNPGGYTF. For the CDR3, the DNA is TGTGCCAGCACCGTGGGGGACAGGAATCCGGGTGGCTACACCTTC.

The chain recombines TRBV9 with TRBJ2-7, with 11 nucleotides matching TRBD1. The length of the CDR3 is 17 residues. Germline values: CDR1 SGDLS, CDR2 YYNGEE. With 0 bases clipped from V and 6 bases from J, the junction kept 11 bases outside the gene matches. The CDR3 region is CASSVGIGQGARAEQYF. The CDR3 coding sequence is TGTGCCAGCAGCGTAGGTATCGGACAGGGGGCGCGGGCCGAGCAGTACTTC.

V and J are TRBV11-2 and TRBJ2-3, with D uncertain. Trimming took 7 bases from V and 5 from J, leaving 7 bases between them. Germline assignment: CDR1 SGHAT and CDR2 FQNNGV. The CDR3 covers 11 residues. CDR3 protein: CASTFKDTQYF. In nucleotides, the CDR3 is TGTGCCAGCACCTTTAAAGATACGCAGTATTTT.

This chain links TRBV2 with TRBJ2-6; 10 nucleotides align to TRBD1. Per germline, CDR1 SNHLY and CDR2 FYNNEI. V gave up 6 bases and J gave up 18 bases; unmatched junction bases: 14. This CDR3 is 14 amino acids long. CDR3 sequence (DNA): TGTGCCAGCAGACCCGGGACAGGGGTCCCCCCACCGACTTTC. It codes for CASRPGTGVPPPTF.

The rearrangement uses TRBV5-6 and TRBJ1-2, with TRBD1 as a possible D gene (6 bases). With 6 bases removed from V and 7 bases from J, the gap between germline ends came to 19 bases. Germline V lookup: CDR1 SGHDT, CDR2 YYEEEE. The CDR3 contains 14 residues. CDR3 protein: CASTRGGQVSGYTF. CDR3 bases: TGTGCCAGCACCCGGGGGGGGCAGGTCTCTGGCTACACCTTC.

This clone was observed a single time. The chain carries TRBV6-5 and TRBJ1-2, with 7 bases lining up with TRBD1. Trimming at V came to 6 bases and at J to 2 bases, leaving 3 bases not matched to a gene. The CDR3 covers 13 residues. Germline lookup yields CDR1 MNHEY and CDR2 SVGAGI. Here the CDR3 reads CASRKTGNYGYTF. CDR3 DNA sequence: TGTGCCAGCAGGAAGACAGGGAACTATGGCTACACCTTC.

Here the CDR3 DNA reads TGTGCCAGCAGCTTGTTGACAGGGGGAAAACTGTTTTTT. This gives the protein CASSLLTGGKLFF. The chain has TRBV5-4 and TRBJ1-4; 9 nucleotides align to TRBD1. V dropped 1 base and J dropped 10; count of bases not matched to a gene: 2. This CDR3 spans 13 amino acids. Germline V gene lookup returns CDR1 SGHNT and CDR2 YYREEE (reference sequence).

A word on this clone: Other DNA variants within this sample encode the same CDR3. This sequence joins TRBV24-1 and TRBJ1-2, with 9 positions matching TRBD1. The CDR3 spans 14 residues. V shed 3 bases and J 8 bases; nucleotides not matched to a gene: 6. CDR1 is KGHDR, CDR2 SFDVKD, per germline. CDR3: CATSDADRGYGYTF. Here the CDR3 DNA reads TGTGCCACCAGTGATGCGGACAGGGGATACGGCTACACCTTC.

The sample holds one count of this clone. The chain combines TRBV7-8 with TRBJ1-3; a weak D match, TRBD1 (6 bases). The CDR3 is made up of 16 amino acids. CDR1 and CDR2 (germline): SGHVS, FQNEAQ. V lost 1 base and J lost 1, with 11 bases in between. The CDR3 sequence: CASSLGQTGSGNTIYF. The DNA of the CDR3 is TGTGCCAGCAGCTTAGGACAAACAGGGTCTGGAAACACCATATATTTT. Supplemented by reference TRBV7-8 and TRBJ1-3, the full variable domain reads GAGVSQSPRYKVAKRGQDVALRCDPISGHVSLFWYQQALGQGPEFLTYFQNEAQLDKSGLPSDRFFAERPEGSVSTLKIQRTQQEDSAVYLCASSLGQTGSGNTIYFGEGSWLTVV.